Below are 8 T cell receptor beta chains sequenced from a single sample in a study of T cell responses to AZD1222 COVID-19 vaccine. Assay used: immunoSEQ multiplex PCR; TCRdb lists only in-frame clones, some missing. Of 150,000 or so clones listed, around 94% are singletons. The input for sequencing was peripheral blood, taken on day 0 of AZD1222 vaccination. The receptors here all came from an adult in good health.

The rearrangement links TRBV2 to TRBJ2-1; no definite D call. The CDR3 runs to 13 residues. Germline loops: CDR1 SNHLY, CDR2 FYNNEI. V lost 7 bases and J 6 bases, leaving 13 bases between the germline ends. DNA of the CDR3: TGTGCCAGCATGCTAGAACGAGCCAATGAGCAGTTCTTC. Residues: CASMLERANEQFF.

J is TRBJ2-1 and V is TRBV5-1, with D hard to call. The CDR3 is 12 amino acids. Between the trimmed V and J ends, which lost 3 bases and 8 bases, there was a span of 9 bases. Germline V gene sequence: CDR1 SGHRS, CDR2 YFSETQ. CDR3: CASSYGQYEQFF. CDR3 DNA: TGCGCCAGCAGCTATGGCCAGTATGAGCAGTTCTTC.

This clone was seen a single time. Here the CDR3 DNA reads TGTGCCAGCAGCGTCGACAGGGCCACCGGGGAGCTGTTTTTT. Amino acids: CASSVDRATGELFF. This chain joins TRBV7-6 and TRBJ2-2, with 7 nucleotides matching TRBD1. V shed 5 bases, J shed 4 bases, and the junction held 4 bases outside the gene matches. The germline V gene has CDR1 SGHVS and CDR2 FNYEAQ. CDR3 length equals 14 residues.

This chain connects TRBV19 to TRBJ1-5, with 10 bases lining up with TRBD1. The CDR3 is 17 residues long. Trimming at V came to 4 bases and at J to 6 bases, leaving 12 bases not matched to a gene. Germline values: CDR1 LNHDA, CDR2 SQIVND (reference sequence). The CDR3 DNA reads as TGTGCCAGTAGTAGACCCTATTCCGGGACAGGGGCTCAGCCCCAGCATTTT. It encodes CASSRPYSGTGAQPQHF.

V usage is TRBV7-9 and J usage is TRBJ2-7, with D perhaps TRBD1 (5 bases). Germline V gene data show CDR1 as SEHNR and CDR2 as FQNEAQ (reference sequence). The V gene lost 2 bases and the J gene lost 2 bases, with 13 bases spanning the gap. The CDR3 has 15 residues. In DNA, the CDR3 is TGTGCCAGCAGCTTACCAGGGAAAGGAACCTACGAGCAGTACTTC. Protein sequence: CASSLPGKGTYEQYF. The entire variable domain, with the rest obtained from reference TRBV7-9 and TRBJ2-7, is as follows: DTGVSQNPRHKITKRGQNVTFRCDPISEHNRLYWYRQTLGQGPEFLTYFQNEAQLEKSRLLSDRFSAERPKGSFSTLEIQRTEQGDSAMYLCASSLPGKGTYEQYFGPGTRLTVT.

The CDR3 reads CASSPNFGGWTAGSYEQYF. CDR3 DNA sequence: TGTGCCAGTAGTCCCAATTTTGGGGGTTGGACGGCCGGCTCCTACGAGCAGTACTTC. The rearrangement uses TRBV19 and TRBJ2-7, with D possibly called TRBD1 or TRBD2 (5 bases each). CDR1 is LNHDA, CDR2 SQIVND, per germline (reference sequence). This CDR3 is built from 19 residues. V was shortened by 5 bases and J by 0 bases, with 26 bases between the two germline ends.

The chain is built from TRBV20-1 and TRBJ2-1, with TRBD1 matching over 9 bases. Germline V CDR1 and CDR2: DFQATT, SNEGSKA (reference sequence). V lost 3 bases to trimming and J lost 14 bases; unmatched junction nucleotides: 14. This CDR3 has 14 amino acids. CDR3 protein: CSASPPGQGSKEFF. CDR3 sequence (DNA): TGCAGTGCTAGTCCCCCGGGACAGGGTTCAAAGGAGTTCTTC.

The genes are TRBV10-3 and TRBJ2-1; D is unresolved. The CDR3 has 14 amino acids. V was clipped by 10 bases and J by 0 bases, with 13 bases between them. Germline CDR1 ENHRY, CDR2 SYGVKD. CDR3 nucleotides: TGTGCCAGCTCGGGCGGAAACTCCTACAATGAGCAGTTCTTC. This gives the protein CASSGGNSYNEQFF.